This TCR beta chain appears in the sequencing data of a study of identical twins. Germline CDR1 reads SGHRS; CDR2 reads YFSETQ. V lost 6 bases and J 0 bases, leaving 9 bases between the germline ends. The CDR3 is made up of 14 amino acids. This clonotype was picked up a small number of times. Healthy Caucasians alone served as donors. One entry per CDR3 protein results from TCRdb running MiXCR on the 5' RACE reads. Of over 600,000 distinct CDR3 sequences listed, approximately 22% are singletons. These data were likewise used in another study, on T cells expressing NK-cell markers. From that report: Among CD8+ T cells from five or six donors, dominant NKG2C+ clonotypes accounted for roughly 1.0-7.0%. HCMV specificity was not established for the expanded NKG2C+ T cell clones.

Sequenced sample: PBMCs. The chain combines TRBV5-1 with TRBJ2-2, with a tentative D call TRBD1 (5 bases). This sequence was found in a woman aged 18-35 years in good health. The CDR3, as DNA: TGCGCCAGCACAGACAGATCGAACACCGGGGAGCTGTTTTTT. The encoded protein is CASTDRSNTGELFF.